This T cell receptor (beta chain) derives from a study of T cells expressing NK-cell markers. As for the study in general: Sorted CD3+CD56+NKG2C+, CD3+CD56+NKG2C- and CD3+CD56-NKG2C+ T cells supplied TCR beta repertoires.

General study points: Whether expanded NKG2C+ T cell clones were HCMV specific stayed uncertain. In several donors, these clonotypes also led the CD3+CD56-NKG2C+ fraction.

TCR beta cDNA was generated via 5'RACE template switching incorporating UMIs. TCRdb processed the 5' RACE reads again and assigns one entry to each CDR3 protein, with no DNA. This listing includes 500,000 or so distinct CDR3 sequences. About this clonotype itself: The antigen remains undetermined.

This CDR3 spans 15 amino acids. The germline gives CDR1 KGHSH, CDR2 LQKENI. This chain links TRBV18 with TRBJ1-1; the D call from TCRdb, TRBD1, cannot be confirmed without DNA. This clonotype originated in a man aged 18 to 29 in good health. Material: blood T cells: a sorted CD56 or NKG2C T cell subset, CD4+ or CD8+ T cells, or bulk PBMC T cells (not recorded which). The CDR3 region is CASSPWTGTNTEAFF.